Given below is one T cell receptor (beta chain) in context. In the original processing: Reference gene primer amplification gave estimated nucleated cell counts. TCRdb's table, derived via immunoSEQ multiplex PCR, lists solely in-frame clones and lacks some. From that table come the V and J calls and clone size; the DNA was used to work out D and trimming. The sample carries 200,000 to 250,000 clones, around 80% recorded once. This sample is drawn from a study of blood T cell repertoires in COVID-19. About the research overall: Acute and convalescent COVID-19 samples came from the United States, Italy and Spain.

Germline assignment: CDR1 MNHNS and CDR2 SASEGT. This CDR3 contains 16 residues. Trimming took 3 bases from V and 7 from J; bases not matched to a gene: 11. V and J are TRBV6-1 and TRBJ1-2; 10 nucleotides match TRBD1. This receptor was taken from a woman older than 75 with active or convalescent COVID-19. Sequenced input: peripheral blood. The CDR3 coding sequence is TGTGCCAGCAGTGAGATGGTGGGACAGGGGAAAGGTGGCTACACCTTC. Residues: CASSEMVGQGKGGYTF.